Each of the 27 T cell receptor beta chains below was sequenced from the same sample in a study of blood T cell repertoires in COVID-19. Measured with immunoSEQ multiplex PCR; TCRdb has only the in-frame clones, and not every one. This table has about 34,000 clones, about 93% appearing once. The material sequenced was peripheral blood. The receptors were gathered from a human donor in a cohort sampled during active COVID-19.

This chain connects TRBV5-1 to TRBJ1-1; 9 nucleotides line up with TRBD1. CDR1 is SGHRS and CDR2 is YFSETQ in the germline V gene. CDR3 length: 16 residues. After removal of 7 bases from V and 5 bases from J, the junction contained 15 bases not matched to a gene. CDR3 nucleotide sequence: TGCGCCAGCTACTTTTCTGTCGGGACAGGGAGGACTGAAGCTTTCTTT. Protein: CASYFSVGTGRTEAFF.

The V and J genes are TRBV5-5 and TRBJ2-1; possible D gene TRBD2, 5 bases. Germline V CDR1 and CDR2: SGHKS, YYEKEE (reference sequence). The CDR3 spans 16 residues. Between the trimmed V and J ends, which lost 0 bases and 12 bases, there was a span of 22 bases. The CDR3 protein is CASSLARGPGIGVQFF. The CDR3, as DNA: TGTGCCAGCAGCTTGGCTCGAGGGCCGGGCATCGGCGTGCAGTTCTTC. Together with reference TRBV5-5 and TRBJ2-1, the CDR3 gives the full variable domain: DAGVTQSPTHLIKTRGQQVTLRCSPISGHKSVSWYQQVLGQGPQFIFQYYEKEERGRGNFPDRFSARQFPNYSSELNVNALLLGDSALYLCASSLARGPGIGVQFFGPGTRLTVL.

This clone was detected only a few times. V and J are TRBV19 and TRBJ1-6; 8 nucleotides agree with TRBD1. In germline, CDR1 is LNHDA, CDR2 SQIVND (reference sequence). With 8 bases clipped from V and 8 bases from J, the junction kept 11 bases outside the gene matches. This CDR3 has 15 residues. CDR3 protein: CASSFGGTGDSPLHF. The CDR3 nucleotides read TGTGCCAGTTCTTTTGGCGGGACAGGTGATTCACCCCTCCACTTT.

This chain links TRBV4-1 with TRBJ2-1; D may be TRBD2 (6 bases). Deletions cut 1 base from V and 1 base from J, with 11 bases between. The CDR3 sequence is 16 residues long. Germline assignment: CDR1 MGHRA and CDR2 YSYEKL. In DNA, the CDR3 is TGCGCCAGCAGCCAAGGCGGCGGGACTTCCTACAATGAGCAGTTCTTC. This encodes CASSQGGGTSYNEQFF.

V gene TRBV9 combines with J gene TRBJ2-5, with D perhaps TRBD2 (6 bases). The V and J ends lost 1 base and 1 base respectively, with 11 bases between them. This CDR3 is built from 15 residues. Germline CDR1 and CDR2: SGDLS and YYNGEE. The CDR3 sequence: CASSVLGTFQETQYF. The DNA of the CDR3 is TGTGCCAGCAGCGTACTCGGGACTTTCCAAGAGACCCAGTACTTC.

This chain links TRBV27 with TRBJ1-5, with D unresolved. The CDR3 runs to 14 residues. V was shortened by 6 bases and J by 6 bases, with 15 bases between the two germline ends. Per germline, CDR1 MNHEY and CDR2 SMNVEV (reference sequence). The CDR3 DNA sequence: TGTGCCAGCAGCGTGGGGAGGGTTGGTCAGCCCCAGCATTTT. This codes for CASSVGRVGQPQHF.

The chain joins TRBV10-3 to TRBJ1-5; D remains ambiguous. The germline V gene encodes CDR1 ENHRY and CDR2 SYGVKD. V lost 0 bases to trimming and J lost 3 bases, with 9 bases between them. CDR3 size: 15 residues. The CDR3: CAISESAGNNQPQHF. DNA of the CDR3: TGTGCCATCAGTGAGTCGGCGGGCAACAATCAGCCCCAGCATTTT.

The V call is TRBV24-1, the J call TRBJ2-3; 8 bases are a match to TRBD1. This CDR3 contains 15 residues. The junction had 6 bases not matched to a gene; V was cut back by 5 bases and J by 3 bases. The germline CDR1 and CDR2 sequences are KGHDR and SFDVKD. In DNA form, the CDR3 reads TGTGCCACCAGTGTCCAGGGGGCTCGGACAGATACGCAGTATTTT. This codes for CATSVQGARTDTQYF.

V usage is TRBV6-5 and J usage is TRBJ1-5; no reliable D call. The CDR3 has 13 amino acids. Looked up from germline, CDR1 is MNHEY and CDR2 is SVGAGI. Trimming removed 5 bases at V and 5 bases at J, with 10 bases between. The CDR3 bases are TGTGCCAGCAGTAATACCGCGGATCAGCCCCAGCATTTT. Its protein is CASSNTADQPQHF.

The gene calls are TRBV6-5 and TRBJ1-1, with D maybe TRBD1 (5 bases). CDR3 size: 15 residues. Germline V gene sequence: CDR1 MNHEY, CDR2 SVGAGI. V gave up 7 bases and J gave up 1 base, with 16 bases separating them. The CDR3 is CASMSGRLGNTEAFF. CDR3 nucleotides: TGTGCCAGCATGTCAGGGCGGCTAGGGAACACTGAAGCTTTCTTT.

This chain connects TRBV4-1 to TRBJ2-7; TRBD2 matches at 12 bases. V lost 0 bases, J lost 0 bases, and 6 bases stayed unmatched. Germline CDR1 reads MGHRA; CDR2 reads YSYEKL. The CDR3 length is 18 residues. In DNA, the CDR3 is TGCGCCAGCAGCCAAGATCTTGGACTAGCGGGAAGCTCCTACGAGCAGTACTTC. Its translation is CASSQDLGLAGSSYEQYF.

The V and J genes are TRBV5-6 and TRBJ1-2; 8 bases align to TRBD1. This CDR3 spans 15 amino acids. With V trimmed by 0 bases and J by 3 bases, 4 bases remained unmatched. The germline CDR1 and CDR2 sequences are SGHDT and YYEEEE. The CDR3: CASSLVAGGDYGYTF. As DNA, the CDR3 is TGTGCCAGCAGCTTGGTGGCAGGGGGCGACTATGGCTACACCTTC.

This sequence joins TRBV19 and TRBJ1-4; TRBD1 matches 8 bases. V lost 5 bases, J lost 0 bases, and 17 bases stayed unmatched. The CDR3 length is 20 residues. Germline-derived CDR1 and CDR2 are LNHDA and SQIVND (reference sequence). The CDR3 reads CASSQEVRGLSSPTNEKLFF. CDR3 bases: TGTGCCAGTAGTCAAGAGGTCAGGGGGCTTTCTAGCCCAACTAATGAAAAACTGTTTTTT.

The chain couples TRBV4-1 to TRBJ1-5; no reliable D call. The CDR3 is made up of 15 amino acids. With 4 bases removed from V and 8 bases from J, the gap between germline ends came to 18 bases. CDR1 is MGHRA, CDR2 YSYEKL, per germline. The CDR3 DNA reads TGCGCCAGCAGCCCCTACGGGGTGGCGGGCAAGCCCCAGCATTTT. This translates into CASSPYGVAGKPQHF.

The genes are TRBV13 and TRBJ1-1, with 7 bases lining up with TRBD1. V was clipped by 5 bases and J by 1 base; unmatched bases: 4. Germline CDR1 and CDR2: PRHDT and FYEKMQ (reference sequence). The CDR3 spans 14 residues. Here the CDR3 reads CASSRQGGNTEAFF. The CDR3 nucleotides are TGTGCCAGCAGCCGACAGGGAGGGAACACTGAAGCTTTCTTT.

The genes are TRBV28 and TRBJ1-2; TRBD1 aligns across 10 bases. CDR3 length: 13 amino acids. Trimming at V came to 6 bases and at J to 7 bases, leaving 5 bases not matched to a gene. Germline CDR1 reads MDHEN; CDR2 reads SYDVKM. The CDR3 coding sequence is TGTGCCAGCAGACGGGACAGGGGAGGTGGCTACACCTTC. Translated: CASRRDRGGGYTF.

The CDR3 coding sequence is TGTGCCAGCAGCACTTCTGGGACATCGTCTGAAGCTTTCTTT. Protein sequence: CASSTSGTSSEAFF. The chain is built from TRBV5-6 and TRBJ1-1, with D possibly being TRBD1 (6 bases). V was clipped by 4 bases and J by 6 bases, with 16 bases between them. In germline, CDR1 is SGHDT, CDR2 YYEEEE. The CDR3 runs to 14 residues.

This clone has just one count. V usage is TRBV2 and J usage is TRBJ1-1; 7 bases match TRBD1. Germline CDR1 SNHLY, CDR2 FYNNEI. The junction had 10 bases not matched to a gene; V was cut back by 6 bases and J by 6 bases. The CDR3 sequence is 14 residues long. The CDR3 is CASSGRDSPAEAFF. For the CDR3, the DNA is TGTGCCAGCAGCGGCCGGGACAGCCCCGCTGAAGCTTTCTTT.

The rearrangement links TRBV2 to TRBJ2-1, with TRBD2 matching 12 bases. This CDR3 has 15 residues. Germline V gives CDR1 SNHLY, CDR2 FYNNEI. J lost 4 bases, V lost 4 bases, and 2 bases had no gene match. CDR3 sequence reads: CASSGLAGAYNEQFF. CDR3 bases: TGTGCCAGCAGTGGACTAGCGGGGGCTTACAATGAGCAGTTCTTC.

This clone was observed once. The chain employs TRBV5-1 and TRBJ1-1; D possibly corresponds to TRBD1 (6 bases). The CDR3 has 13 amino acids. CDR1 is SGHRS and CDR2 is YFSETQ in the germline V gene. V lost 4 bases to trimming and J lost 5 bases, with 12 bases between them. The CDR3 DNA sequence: TGCGCCAGCAGCATCCGGGACATTACTGAAGCTTTCTTT. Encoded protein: CASSIRDITEAFF. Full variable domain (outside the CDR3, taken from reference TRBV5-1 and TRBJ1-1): KAGVTQTPRYLIKTRGQQVTLSCSPISGHRSVSWYQQTPGQGLQFLFEYFSETQRNKGNFPGRFSGRQFSNSRSEMNVSTLELGDSALYLCASSIRDITEAFFGQGTRLTVV.

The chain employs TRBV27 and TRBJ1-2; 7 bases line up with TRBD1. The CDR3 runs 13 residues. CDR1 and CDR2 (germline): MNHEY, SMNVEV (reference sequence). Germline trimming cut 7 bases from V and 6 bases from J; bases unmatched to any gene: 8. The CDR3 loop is CASKTTGKDGYTF. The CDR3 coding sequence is TGTGCCAGCAAGACGACAGGGAAGGATGGCTACACCTTC.

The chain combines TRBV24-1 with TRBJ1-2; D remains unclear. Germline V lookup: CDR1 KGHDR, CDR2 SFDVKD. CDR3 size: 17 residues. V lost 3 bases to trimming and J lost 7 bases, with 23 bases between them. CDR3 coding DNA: TGTGCCACCAGTGATCCCCGAGGTGGGTGGCTTAATGTTGGCTACACCTTC. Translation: CATSDPRGGWLNVGYTF.

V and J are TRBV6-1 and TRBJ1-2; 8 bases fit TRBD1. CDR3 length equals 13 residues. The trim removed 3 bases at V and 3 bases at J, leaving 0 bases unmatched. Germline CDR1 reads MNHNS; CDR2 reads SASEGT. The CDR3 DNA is TGTGCCAGCAGTGAGGACAGGGACTATGGCTACACCTTC. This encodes CASSEDRDYGYTF.

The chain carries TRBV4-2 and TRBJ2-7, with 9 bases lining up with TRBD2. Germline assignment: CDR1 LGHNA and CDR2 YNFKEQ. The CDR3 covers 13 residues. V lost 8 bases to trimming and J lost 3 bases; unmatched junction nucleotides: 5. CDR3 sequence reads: CASGLAGSYEQYF. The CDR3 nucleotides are TGTGCCAGCGGCCTAGCGGGGAGCTACGAGCAGTACTTC.

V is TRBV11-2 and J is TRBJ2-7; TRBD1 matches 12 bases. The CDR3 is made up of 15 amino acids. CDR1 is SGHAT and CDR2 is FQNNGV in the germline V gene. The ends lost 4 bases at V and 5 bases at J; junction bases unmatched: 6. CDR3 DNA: TGTGCCAGCAGCTACGGGACAGGGGGCTTCAACGAGCAGTACTTC. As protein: CASSYGTGGFNEQYF.

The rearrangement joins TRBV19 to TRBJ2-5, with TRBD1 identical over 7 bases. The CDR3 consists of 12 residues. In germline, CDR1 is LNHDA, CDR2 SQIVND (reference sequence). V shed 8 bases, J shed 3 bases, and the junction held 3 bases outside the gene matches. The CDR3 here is CASGDSKETQYF. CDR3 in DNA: TGTGCCAGTGGGGACAGCAAAGAGACCCAGTACTTC. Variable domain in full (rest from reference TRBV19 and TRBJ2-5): DGGITQSPKYLFRKEGQNVTLSCEQNLNHDAMYWYRQDPGQGLRLIYYSQIVNDFQKGDIAEGYSVSREKKESFPLTVTSAQKNPTAFYLCASGDSKETQYFGPGTRLLVL.

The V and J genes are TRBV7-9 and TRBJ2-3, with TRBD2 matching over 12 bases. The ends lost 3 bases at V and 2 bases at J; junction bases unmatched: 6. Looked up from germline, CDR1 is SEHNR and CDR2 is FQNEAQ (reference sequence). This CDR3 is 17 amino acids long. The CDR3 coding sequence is TGTGCCAGCAGCTTCACCCCTAGCGGGGGGGCCACAGATACGCAGTATTTT. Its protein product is CASSFTPSGGATDTQYF.